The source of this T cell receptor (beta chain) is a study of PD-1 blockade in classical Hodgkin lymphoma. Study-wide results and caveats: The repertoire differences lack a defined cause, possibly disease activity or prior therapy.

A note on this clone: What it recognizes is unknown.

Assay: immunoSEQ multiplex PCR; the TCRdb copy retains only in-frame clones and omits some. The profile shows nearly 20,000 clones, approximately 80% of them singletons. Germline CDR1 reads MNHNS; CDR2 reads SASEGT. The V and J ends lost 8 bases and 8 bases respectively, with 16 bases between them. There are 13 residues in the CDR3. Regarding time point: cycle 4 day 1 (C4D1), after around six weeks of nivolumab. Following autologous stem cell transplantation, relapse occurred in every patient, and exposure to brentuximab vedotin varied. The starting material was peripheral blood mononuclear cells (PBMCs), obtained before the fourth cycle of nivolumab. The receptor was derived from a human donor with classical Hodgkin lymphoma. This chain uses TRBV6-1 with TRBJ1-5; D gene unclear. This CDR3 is CASSRGIYEPQHF. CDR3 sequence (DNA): TGTGCCAGCTCCCGTGGGATATATGAGCCCCAGCATTTT.